The clone carrying this TCR beta chain was counted once. Its antigen is undetermined. The data are from a study of brain T cells in children with intractable seizures. The sequenced cases were selected for having the highest brain T cell transcript signatures. At least one anti-epileptic drug was given before surgery. Using immunoSEQ multiplex PCR, the repertoire was profiled, and TCRdb retains in-frame clones only, with some absent. The sample contains about 80,000 clones, approximately 89% of which appear only once. Study results and limitations: Absence of clones before surgery may stem from lower sequencing depth. Patients' HCMV serostatus was unknown; virus specificity rests on CDR3 similarity alone.

CDR1 and CDR2 from the germline V gene are LNHDA and SQIVND (reference sequence). The CDR3 loop spans 16 amino acids. V was pared by 4 bases and J by 5 bases, with 10 bases of the junction left unmatched. The chain couples TRBV19 to TRBJ1-4, with 7 bases lining up with TRBD1. This sample comprised peripheral blood, obtained at surgery. The TCR sequence derives from a girl aged 2-10 years with Rasmussen encephalitis and intractable seizures. The CDR3 nucleotides read TGTGCCAGTAGTACACCACAGGGGCTGGGGAATGAAAAACTGTTTTTT. Its protein product is CASSTPQGLGNEKLFF.